This entry features one TCR beta chain sequence. There is no known antigen for this receptor. Since a much larger clone is just one base distant, this may be a read error. This entry belongs to a study of blood T cells in healthy people across ages (dated by TCRdb to the mid-2010s). Context from the whole study: Template switching captured roughly one uniquely barcoded TCR beta cDNA molecule per two T cells in model experiments. The study measured age-related changes in TCR beta repertoire diversity using deep sequencing normalized with unique cDNA molecular identifiers. Donors were grouped into four age groups: young (average 16 years), middle-aged (less than 40), aged (approximately 67) and long-lived (approximately 81). To avoid experimental bias, donors of different ages were distributed randomly across sequencing lanes. The study analyzed two additional independent replicas of 1 million unique cDNA reads from the same blood draw for two donors, one aged 18 to 30 and one aged 80 or older.

Donors were around 37 systemically healthy Caucasian individuals from Russia aged roughly 6 to 95 years. Around 10 milliliters of peripheral blood were collected from each donor into EDTA-treated Vacutainer tubes. PBMCs were isolated by Ficoll-Paque density-gradient centrifugation, with at least 6 million obtained per sample. Trizol reagent was used to extract total RNA from PBMCs, with at least 5.5 micrograms per sample. Naive CD45RAhigh/CD27high T cell percentages were measured by flow cytometry on a PBMC aliquot from every donor. Study-wide findings and limitations: Bulk unsorted PBMC profiling prevented conclusive comparison of naive and antigen-experienced compartments. Observed TCR beta diversity per million T cells fell roughly linearly with age, and a significant reduction was already apparent by age around 36. Estimates of total diversity from one million sequenced T cells were regarded as lower bounds and underestimates. Donor CMV infection status was unknown, potentially confounding age-related changes in expanded clonotypes. Compared with the aged group, more naive CD4+ T cells, fewer expanded clones and increased TCR diversity were shown by the long-lived group, suggesting age selection. The percentage of naive T cells measured by flow cytometry correlated strongly with observed TCR beta diversity.

Libraries were constructed by 5' RACE. Sequenced on an Illumina HiSeq 2500. A second PCR of about 7 to 12 cycles was run with a J-beta primer mix and a sample-barcoded 5' primer. A unique molecular identifier was introduced onto each TCR beta cDNA molecule by a template-switch 5' adaptor carrying 12 random nucleotides. At least 3 million CDR3-containing paired-end reads were obtained from each sample. The Mint cDNA synthesis kit, primed by a TRBC-specific oligonucleotide, was used to synthesize first-strand cDNA from all RNA. Following uracil-DNA glycosylase treatment, all cDNA underwent a first 18-cycle PCR with the universal primers M1SS and BC2_uni_R. Under the source paper's analysis protocol: Each sample was normalized by randomly selecting 1 million high-quality reads, each carrying a distinct molecular identifier. Reads with shared molecular identifiers were discarded instead of being binned into consensus sequences. MiTCR, set to a Q25 quality threshold and the strictest error-elimination algorithm, was used for CDR3 identification, clonotype clustering and error correction. Lower-bound total TCR beta diversity was estimated with a nonparametric unseen species model using Euler transformation. TCRdb's own reprocessing of the public reads used fastp at Q25 and MiXCR and kept productive beta chains. Rows are unified per CDR3 protein, each entry keeping the most common DNA and genes. For this entry, the V and J calls and clone size follow TCRdb and not the study's own pipeline. The sample data list about 940,000 distinct CDR3 sequences, and roughly 48% of these were observed just once. Around 15% of the sample rests with the top ten.

Based on the germline V gene, the CDR1 and CDR2 sequences are ENHRY and SYGVKD. The CDR3 runs 14 amino acids, cysteine and phenylalanine included. Only the CDR3 DNA stays, 42 bases, in frame from base 1. The chain uses TRBV10-3 and TRBJ2-4; TRBD1 fits 9 bases in the junction. The DNA end is a closer match to TRBJ2-7, so the J assignment may be wrong. Sequencing was performed on blood. This clonotype was sampled from a young man in good health. CDR3 loop: CAISRDRDGPEQYF. In nucleotide form, the sequence is TGTGCCATCAGCCGGGACAGGGATGGGCCCGAGCAGTACTTC.